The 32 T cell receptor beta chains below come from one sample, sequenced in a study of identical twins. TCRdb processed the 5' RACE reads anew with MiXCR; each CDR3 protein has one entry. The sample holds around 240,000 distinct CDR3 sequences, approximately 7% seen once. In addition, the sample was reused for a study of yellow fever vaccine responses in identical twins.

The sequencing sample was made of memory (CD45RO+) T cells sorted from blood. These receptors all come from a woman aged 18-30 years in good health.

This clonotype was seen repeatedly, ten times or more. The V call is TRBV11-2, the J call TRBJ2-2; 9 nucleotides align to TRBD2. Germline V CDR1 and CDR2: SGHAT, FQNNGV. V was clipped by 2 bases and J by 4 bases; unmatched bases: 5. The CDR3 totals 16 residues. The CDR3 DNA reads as TGTGCCAGCAGCTTAATTAGCGGGAGATCCACCGGGGAGCTGTTTTTT. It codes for CASSLISGRSTGELFF. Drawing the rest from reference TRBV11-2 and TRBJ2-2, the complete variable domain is EAGVAQSPRYKIIEKRQSVAFWCNPISGHATLYWYQQILGQGPKLLIQFQNNGVVDDSQLPKDRFSAERLKGVDSTLKIQPAKLEDSAVYLCASSLISGRSTGELFFGEGSRLTVL.

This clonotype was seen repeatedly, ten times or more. The CDR3: CATSDFGAGGRDTQYF. Written as DNA, the CDR3 is TGTGCCACCAGTGATTTTGGAGCGGGAGGGAGAGATACGCAGTATTTT. The chain joins TRBV24-1 to TRBJ2-3; 10 nucleotides align to TRBD2. Germline V gives CDR1 KGHDR, CDR2 SFDVKD. The CDR3 length is 16 residues. Trimming removed 1 base from V and 5 bases from J; junction bases left unmatched: 5.

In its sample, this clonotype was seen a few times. CDR3 sequence: CASSYDRLGYTF. The CDR3 region has the DNA TGTGCCAGCAGCTACGACAGGCTGGGCTACACCTTC. This chain links TRBV28 with TRBJ1-2; weak D call: TRBD1 (6 bases). Trimming cost V 6 bases and J 8 bases, with 13 bases left between them. The V gene's germline CDR1 is MDHEN and CDR2 SYDVKM. The CDR3 is 12 amino acids.

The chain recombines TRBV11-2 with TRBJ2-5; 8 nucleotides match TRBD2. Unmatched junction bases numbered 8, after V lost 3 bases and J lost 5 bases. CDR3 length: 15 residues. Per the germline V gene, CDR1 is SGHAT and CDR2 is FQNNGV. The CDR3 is CASSLTAGGGETQYF. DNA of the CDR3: TGTGCCAGCAGCTTGACGGCGGGGGGAGGGGAGACCCAGTACTTC.

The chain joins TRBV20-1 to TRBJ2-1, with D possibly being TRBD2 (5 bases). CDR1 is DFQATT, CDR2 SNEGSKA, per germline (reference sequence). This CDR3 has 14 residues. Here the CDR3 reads CTPGLTETVPEQFF. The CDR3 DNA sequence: TGCACCCCGGGGTTGACTGAAACGGTCCCTGAGCAGTTCTTC.

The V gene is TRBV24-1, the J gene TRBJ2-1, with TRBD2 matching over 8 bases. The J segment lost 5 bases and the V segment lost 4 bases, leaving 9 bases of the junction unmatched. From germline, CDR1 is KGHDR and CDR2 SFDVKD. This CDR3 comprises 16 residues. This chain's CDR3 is CATSDPGLADNNEQFF. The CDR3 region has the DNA TGTGCCACCAGTGACCCTGGACTAGCAGATAACAATGAGCAGTTCTTC.

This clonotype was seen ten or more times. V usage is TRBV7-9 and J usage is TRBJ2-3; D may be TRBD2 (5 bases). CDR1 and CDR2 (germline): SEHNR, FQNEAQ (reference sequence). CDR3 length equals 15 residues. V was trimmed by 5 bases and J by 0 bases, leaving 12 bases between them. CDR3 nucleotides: TGTGCCAGCAGCCCACCGGGGTCTAGCACAGATACGCAGTATTTT. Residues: CASSPPGSSTDTQYF.

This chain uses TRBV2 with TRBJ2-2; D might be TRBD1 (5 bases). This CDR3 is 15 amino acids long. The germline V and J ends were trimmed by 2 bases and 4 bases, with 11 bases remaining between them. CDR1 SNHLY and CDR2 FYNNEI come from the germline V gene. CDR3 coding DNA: TGTGCCAGCAGTGAATCAGGGTTGGGCACCGGGGAGCTGTTTTTT. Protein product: CASSESGLGTGELFF.

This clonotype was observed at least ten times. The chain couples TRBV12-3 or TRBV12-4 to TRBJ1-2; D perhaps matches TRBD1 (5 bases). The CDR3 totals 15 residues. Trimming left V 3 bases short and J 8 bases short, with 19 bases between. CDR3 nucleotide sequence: TGTGCCAGCAGTTTGAGGGACGCGGGGGATCGAGGCTACACCTTC. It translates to CASSLRDAGDRGYTF.

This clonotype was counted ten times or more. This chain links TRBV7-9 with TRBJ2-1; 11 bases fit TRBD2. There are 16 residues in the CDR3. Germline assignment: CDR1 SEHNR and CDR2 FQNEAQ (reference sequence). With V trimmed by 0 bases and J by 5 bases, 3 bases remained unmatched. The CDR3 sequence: CASSLAVSGRDNEQFF. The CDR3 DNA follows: TGTGCCAGCAGCTTAGCAGTTAGCGGGAGGGACAATGAGCAGTTCTTC.

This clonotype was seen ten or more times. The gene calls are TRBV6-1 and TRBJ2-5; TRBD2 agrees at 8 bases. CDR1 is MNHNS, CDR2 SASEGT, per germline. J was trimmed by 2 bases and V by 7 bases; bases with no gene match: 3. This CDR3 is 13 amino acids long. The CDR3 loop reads CASTGGRQETQYF. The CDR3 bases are TGTGCCAGCACGGGAGGGCGACAAGAGACCCAGTACTTC.

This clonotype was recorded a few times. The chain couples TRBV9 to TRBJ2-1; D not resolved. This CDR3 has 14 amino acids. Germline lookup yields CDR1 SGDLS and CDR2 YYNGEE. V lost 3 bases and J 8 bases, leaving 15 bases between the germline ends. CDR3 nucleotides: TGTGCCAGCAGCGACCGGCCGTTGTCCGATGAGCAGTTCTTC. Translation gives CASSDRPLSDEQFF.

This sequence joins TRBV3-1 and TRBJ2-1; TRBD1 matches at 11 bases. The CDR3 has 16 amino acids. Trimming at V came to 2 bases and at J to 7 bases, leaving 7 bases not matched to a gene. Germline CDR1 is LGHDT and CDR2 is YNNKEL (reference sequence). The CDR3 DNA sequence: TGTGCCAGCAGCCAAAGGGGACAGGGGGTTTCGAATGAGCAGTTCTTC. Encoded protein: CASSQRGQGVSNEQFF.

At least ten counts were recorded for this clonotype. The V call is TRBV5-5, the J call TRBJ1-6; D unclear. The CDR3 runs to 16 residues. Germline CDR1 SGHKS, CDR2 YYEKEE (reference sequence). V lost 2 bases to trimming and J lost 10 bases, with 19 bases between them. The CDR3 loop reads CASSFSPQTGGSPLHF. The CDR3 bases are TGTGCCAGCAGCTTTAGCCCGCAAACGGGTGGCTCACCCCTCCACTTT.

The CDR3 nucleotides are TGTGCCAGCAGCTTGGGCCAGACAGGGACGTCCGAGCAGTACGTC. It translates to CASSLGQTGTSEQYV. This chain connects TRBV5-6 to TRBJ2-7; 7 bases match TRBD1. From germline, CDR1 is SGHDT and CDR2 YYEEEE. After removal of 0 bases from V and 6 bases from J, the junction contained 9 bases not matched to a gene. The CDR3 covers 15 residues.

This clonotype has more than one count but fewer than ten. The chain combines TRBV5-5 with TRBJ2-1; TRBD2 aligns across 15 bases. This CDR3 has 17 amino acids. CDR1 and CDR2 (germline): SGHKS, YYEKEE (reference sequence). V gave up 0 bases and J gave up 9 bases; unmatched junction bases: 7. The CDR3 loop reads CASSLDSGLAGGREQFF. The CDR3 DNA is TGTGCCAGCAGCTTGGATAGCGGACTAGCGGGGGGGCGTGAGCAGTTCTTC.

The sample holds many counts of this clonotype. This CDR3 reads CASSPGLAGGEQYF. For the CDR3, the DNA is TGCGCCAGCAGCCCAGGACTAGCGGGAGGCGAGCAGTACTTC. The V call is TRBV5-1, the J call TRBJ2-7, with 14 bases fitting TRBD2. Losses at the gene ends were 4 bases for V and 6 bases for J; bases not matched to a gene: 3. Germline CDR1 SGHRS, CDR2 YFSETQ. The CDR3 is made up of 14 amino acids.

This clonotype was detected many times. CDR3 region: CSAPSREQETQYF. CDR3 DNA: TGCAGTGCCCCCTCGCGGGAACAAGAGACCCAGTACTTC. V and J are TRBV20-1 and TRBJ2-5, with a possible D match to TRBD2 (6 bases). In germline, CDR1 is DFQATT, CDR2 SNEGSKA (reference sequence). V lost 6 bases, J lost 2 bases, and 13 bases lay in between. CDR3 length: 13 amino acids.

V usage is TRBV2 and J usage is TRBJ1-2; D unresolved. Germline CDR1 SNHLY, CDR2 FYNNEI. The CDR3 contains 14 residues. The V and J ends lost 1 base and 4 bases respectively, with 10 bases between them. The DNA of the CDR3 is TGTGCCAGCAGTGAAGGGTTCAGCGGCTATGGCTACACCTTC. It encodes CASSEGFSGYGYTF.

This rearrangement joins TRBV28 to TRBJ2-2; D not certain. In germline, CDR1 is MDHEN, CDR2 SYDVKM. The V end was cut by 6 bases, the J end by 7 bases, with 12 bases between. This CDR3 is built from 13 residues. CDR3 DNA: TGTGCCAGCAGACGATGGGCCGGCGGGGAGCTGTTTTTT. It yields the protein CASRRWAGGELFF.

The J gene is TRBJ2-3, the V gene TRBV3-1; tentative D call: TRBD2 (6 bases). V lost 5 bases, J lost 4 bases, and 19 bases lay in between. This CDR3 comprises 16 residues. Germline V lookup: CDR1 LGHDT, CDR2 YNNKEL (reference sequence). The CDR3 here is CASSIARGFGSDTQYF. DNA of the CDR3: TGTGCCAGCAGCATCGCTCGGGGGTTTGGCTCAGATACGCAGTATTTT.

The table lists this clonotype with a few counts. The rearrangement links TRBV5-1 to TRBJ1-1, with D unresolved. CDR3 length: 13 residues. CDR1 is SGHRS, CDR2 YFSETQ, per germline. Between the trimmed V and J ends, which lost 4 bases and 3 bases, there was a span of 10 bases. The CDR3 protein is CASSANGDTEAFF. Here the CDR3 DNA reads TGCGCCAGCAGCGCTAATGGGGACACTGAAGCTTTCTTT. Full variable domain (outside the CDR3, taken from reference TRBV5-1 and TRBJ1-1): KAGVTQTPRYLIKTRGQQVTLSCSPISGHRSVSWYQQTPGQGLQFLFEYFSETQRNKGNFPGRFSGRQFSNSRSEMNVSTLELGDSALYLCASSANGDTEAFFGQGTRLTVV.

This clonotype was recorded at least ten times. CDR3 nucleotides: TGTGCCAGCAGCCAATCCCGGGACGGACGTCAGTACTTC. The encoded protein is CASSQSRDGRQYF. The gene calls are TRBV16 and TRBJ2-4, with D perhaps being TRBD1 or TRBD2 (5 bases each). The CDR3 is made up of 13 amino acids. The germline V gene encodes CDR1 KGHSY and CDR2 FQNENV. The V end was cut by 0 bases, the J end by 12 bases, with 12 bases between.

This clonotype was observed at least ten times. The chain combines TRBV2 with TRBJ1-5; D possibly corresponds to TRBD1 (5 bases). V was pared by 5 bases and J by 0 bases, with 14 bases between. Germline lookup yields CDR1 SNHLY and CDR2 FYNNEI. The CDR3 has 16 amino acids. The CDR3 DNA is TGTGCCAGCAGTTGGGGCAGGGCCAATAGCAATCAGCCCCAGCATTTT. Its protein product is CASSWGRANSNQPQHF. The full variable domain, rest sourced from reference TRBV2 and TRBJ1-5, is EPEVTQTPSHQVTQMGQEVILRCVPISNHLYFYWYRQILGQKVEFLVSFYNNEISEKSEIFDDQFSVERPDGSNFTLKIRSTKLEDSAMYFCASSWGRANSNQPQHFGDGTRLSIL.

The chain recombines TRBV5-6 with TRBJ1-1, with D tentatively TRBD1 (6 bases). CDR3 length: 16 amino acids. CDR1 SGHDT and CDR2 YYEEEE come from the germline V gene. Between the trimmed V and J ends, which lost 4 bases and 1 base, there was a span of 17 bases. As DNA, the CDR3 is TGTGCCAGCAGCCCTATCCCGGGACAATCGAACACTGAAGCTTTCTTT. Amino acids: CASSPIPGQSNTEAFF.

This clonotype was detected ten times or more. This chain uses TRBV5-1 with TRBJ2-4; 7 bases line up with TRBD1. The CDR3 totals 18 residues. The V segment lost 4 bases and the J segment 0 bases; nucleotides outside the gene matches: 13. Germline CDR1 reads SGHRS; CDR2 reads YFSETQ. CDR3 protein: CASSPGTANTLAKNIQYF. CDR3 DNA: TGCGCCAGCAGCCCGGGGACAGCCAACACCCTAGCCAAAAACATTCAGTACTTC.

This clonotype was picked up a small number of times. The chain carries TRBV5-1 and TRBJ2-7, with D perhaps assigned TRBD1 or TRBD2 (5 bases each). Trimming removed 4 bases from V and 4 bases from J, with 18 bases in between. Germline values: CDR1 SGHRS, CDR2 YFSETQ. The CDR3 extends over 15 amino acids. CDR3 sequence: CASSLIGTQAYEQYF. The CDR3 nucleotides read TGCGCCAGCAGCCTCATCGGGACGCAAGCTTACGAGCAGTACTTC. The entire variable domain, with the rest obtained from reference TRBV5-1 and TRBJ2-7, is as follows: KAGVTQTPRYLIKTRGQQVTLSCSPISGHRSVSWYQQTPGQGLQFLFEYFSETQRNKGNFPGRFSGRQFSNSRSEMNVSTLELGDSALYLCASSLIGTQAYEQYFGPGTRLTVT.

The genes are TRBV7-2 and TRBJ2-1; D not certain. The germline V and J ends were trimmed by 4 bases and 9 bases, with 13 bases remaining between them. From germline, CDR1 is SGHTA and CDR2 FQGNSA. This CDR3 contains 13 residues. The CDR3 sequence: CASSSPSPREQFF. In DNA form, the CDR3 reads TGTGCCAGCAGCTCGCCCTCCCCGCGTGAGCAGTTCTTC. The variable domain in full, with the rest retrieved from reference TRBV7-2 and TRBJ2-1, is GAGVSQSPSNKVTEKGKDVELRCDPISGHTALYWYRQSLGQGLEFLIYFQGNSAPDKSGLPSDRFSAERTGGSVSTLTIQRTQQEDSAVYLCASSSPSPREQFFGPGTRLTVL.

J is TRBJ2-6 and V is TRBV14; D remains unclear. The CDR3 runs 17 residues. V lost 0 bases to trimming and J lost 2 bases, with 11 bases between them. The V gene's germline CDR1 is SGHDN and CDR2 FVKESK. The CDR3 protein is CASSQDHGNTGANVLTF. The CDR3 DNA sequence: TGTGCCAGCAGCCAAGATCATGGGAACACTGGGGCCAACGTCCTGACTTTC.

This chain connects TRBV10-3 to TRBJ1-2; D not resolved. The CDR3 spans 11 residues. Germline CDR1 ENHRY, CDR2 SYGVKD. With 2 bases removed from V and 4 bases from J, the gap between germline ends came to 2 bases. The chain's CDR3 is CAISEPYGYTF. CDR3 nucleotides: TGTGCCATCAGTGAGCCCTATGGCTACACCTTC.

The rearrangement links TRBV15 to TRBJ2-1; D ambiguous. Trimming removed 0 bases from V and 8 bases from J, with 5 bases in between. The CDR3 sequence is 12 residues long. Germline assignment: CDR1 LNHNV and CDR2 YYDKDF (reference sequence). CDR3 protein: CATSRDGYEQFF. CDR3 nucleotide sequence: TGTGCCACCAGCAGAGATGGGTATGAGCAGTTCTTC. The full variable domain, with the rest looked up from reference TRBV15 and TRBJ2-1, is DAMVIQNPRYQVTQFGKPVTLSCSQTLNHNVMYWYQQKSSQAPKLLFHYYDKDFNNEADTPDNFQSRRPNTSFCFLDIRSPGLGDTAMYLCATSRDGYEQFFGPGTRLTVL.

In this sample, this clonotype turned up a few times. CDR3 sequence reads: CSARVAGTGGAGQPQHF. CDR3 coding DNA: TGCAGTGCTAGAGTCGCCGGGACAGGGGGCGCGGGTCAGCCCCAGCATTTT. The chain employs TRBV20-1 and TRBJ1-5, with 12 bases matching TRBD1. CDR1 DFQATT and CDR2 SNEGSKA come from the germline V gene (reference sequence). The ends lost 1 base at V and 6 bases at J; junction bases unmatched: 10. The CDR3 sequence is 17 residues long.